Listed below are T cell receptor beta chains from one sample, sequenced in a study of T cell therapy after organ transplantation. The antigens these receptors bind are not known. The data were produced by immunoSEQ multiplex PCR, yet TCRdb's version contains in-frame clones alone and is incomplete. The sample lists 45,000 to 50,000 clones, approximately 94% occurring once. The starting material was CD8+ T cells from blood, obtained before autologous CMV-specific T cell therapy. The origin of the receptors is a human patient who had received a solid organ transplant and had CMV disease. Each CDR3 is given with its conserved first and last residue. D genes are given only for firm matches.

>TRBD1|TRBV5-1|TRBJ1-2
TGCGCCAGCAGCTCCGGGACAGGGGTCTTTGGCTACACCTTC
CASSSGTGVFGYTF
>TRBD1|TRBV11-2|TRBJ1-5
TGTGCCAGCAGCCCCAGGGGGGGAAAGGCGAGCCAGCCCCAGCATTTT
CASSPRGGKASQPQHF
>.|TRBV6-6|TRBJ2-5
TGTGCCATCCAGGCTCTGGCTAATAAAGAGACCCAGTACTTC
CAIQALANKETQYF
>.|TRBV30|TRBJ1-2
TGTGCCTGGTTTGCTCCGGGACATTATGGCTACACCTTC
CAWFAPGHYGYTF
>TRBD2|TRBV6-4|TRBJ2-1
TGTGCCAGCAGTGACTCGGGCGGGGGGGCCGCCGATGAGCAGTTCTTC
CASSDSGGGAADEQFF
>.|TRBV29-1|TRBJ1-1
TGCAGCGCTGGACTGAGGGGTGAAGCTTTCTTT
CSAGLRGEAFF
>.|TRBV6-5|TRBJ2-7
TGTGCCAGCGCCCCTCCGCAGAGCTACGAGCAGTACTTC
CASAPPQSYEQYF
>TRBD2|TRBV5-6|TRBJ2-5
TGTGCCAGCAGCTTCCTCCTGCGGGAGGTAGGGGAGACCCAGTACTTC
CASSFLLREVGETQYF
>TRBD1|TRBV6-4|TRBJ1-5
TGTGCCAGCAGCCCGACAGGGGAAGGCCAGCCCCAGCATTTT
CASSPTGEGQPQHF
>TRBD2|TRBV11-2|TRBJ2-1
TGTGCCAGCAGCTTAGCCGGTAGCGGGAGGGTCACCTACAATGAGCAGTTCTTC
CASSLAGSGRVTYNEQFF
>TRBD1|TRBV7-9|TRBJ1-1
TGTGCCAGCAGCTCCCCCATAGGGCAGGGGGCGAACACTGAAGCTTTCTTT
CASSSPIGQGANTEAFF
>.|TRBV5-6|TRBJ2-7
TGTGCCAGCAGCTTGGACCTGAGCTACGAGCAGTACTTC
CASSLDLSYEQYF
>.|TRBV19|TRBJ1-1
TGTGCCAGTAGTCCAAACTCGCGGGAATTCACTGAAGCTTTCTTT
CASSPNSREFTEAFF